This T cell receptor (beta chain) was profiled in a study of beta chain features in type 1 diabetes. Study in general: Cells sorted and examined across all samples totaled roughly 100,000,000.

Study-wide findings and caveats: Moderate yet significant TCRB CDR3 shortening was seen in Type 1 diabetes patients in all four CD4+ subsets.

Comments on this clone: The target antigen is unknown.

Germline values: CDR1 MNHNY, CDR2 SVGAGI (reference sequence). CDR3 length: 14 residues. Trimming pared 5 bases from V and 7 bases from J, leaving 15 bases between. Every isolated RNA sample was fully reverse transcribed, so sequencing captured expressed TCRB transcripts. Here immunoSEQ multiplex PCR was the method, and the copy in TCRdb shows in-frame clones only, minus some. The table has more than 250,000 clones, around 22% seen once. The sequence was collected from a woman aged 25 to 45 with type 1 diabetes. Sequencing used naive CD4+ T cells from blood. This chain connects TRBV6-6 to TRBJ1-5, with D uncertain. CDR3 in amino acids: CASSPQLDGQPQHF. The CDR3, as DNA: TGTGCCAGCAGTCCCCAACTCGACGGGCAGCCCCAGCATTTT.